What follows are 9 T cell receptor beta chains derived from one specimen sequenced in a study of blood T cell repertoires in COVID-19. TCRdb's table, derived via immunoSEQ multiplex PCR, lists solely in-frame clones and lacks some. The table records around 19,000 clones, roughly 90% of them present only once. Sequencing was carried out using peripheral blood. The receptors were gathered from a human donor in a cohort sampled during active COVID-19.

The V gene is TRBV28, the J gene TRBJ2-1, with 12 nucleotides matching TRBD2. The CDR3 covers 17 residues. Germline V lookup: CDR1 MDHEN, CDR2 SYDVKM. Trimming cost V 6 bases and J 2 bases; bases outside gene matches: 8. CDR3 nucleotides: TGTGCCAGCAGGGTAACCCGGACTAGCGGGGCCTACAATGAGCAGTTCTTC. It codes for CASRVTRTSGAYNEQFF.

The genes are TRBV30 and TRBJ2-2; 8 bases map to TRBD2. The junction had 4 bases not matched to a gene; V was cut back by 2 bases and J by 2 bases. Germline V gene lookup returns CDR1 GTSNPN and CDR2 SVGIG (reference sequence). The CDR3 has 15 amino acids. Written as DNA, the CDR3 is TGTGCCTGGAGTTTAGCGGGAAGAAACACCGGGGAGCTGTTTTTT. It translates to CAWSLAGRNTGELFF.

This clone was detected only once. V is TRBV2 and J is TRBJ1-2; TRBD1 aligns across 9 bases. The ends lost 6 bases at V and 8 bases at J; junction bases unmatched: 13. The V gene's germline CDR1 is SNHLY and CDR2 FYNNEI. The CDR3 is made up of 15 amino acids. CDR3 sequence: CASSYSGQGIWGYTF. The CDR3 nucleotides read TGTGCCAGCAGCTACTCAGGACAGGGGATTTGGGGCTACACCTTC.

This chain joins TRBV9 and TRBJ1-6; 7 positions match TRBD1. Germline CDR1 reads SGDLS; CDR2 reads YYNGEE. V lost 2 bases, J lost 0 bases, and 8 bases stayed unmatched. The CDR3 loop spans 18 amino acids. The CDR3 sequence is CASSVDGTASSYNSPLHF. The CDR3 DNA reads TGTGCCAGCAGCGTCGACGGGACAGCGAGCTCCTATAATTCACCCCTCCACTTT.

This chain links TRBV6-6 with TRBJ1-1, with D possibly TRBD1 on 5 matching bases. Germline-derived CDR1 and CDR2 are MNHNY and SVGAGI (reference sequence). The germline V and J ends were trimmed by 7 bases and 8 bases, with 17 bases remaining between them. This CDR3 spans 13 amino acids. The CDR3 DNA sequence: TGTGCCAGCACCCAGGGTATAGAAAGGGAAGCTTTCTTT. Its translation is CASTQGIEREAFF.

This rearrangement joins TRBV29-1 to TRBJ2-7, with 9 bases fitting TRBD1. In germline, CDR1 is SQVTM, CDR2 ANQGSEA. After removal of 6 bases from V and 5 bases from J, the junction contained 5 bases not matched to a gene. This CDR3 spans 12 amino acids. CDR3 nucleotides: TGCAGCGTGAGACAGGGGGTTGACGAGCAGTACTTC. Encoded protein: CSVRQGVDEQYF.

The chain is built from TRBV11-3 and TRBJ1-3; 7 bases agree with TRBD1. Germline V CDR1 and CDR2: SGHNT, YENEEA. CDR3 length: 17 amino acids. V lost 1 base to trimming and J lost 4 bases; unmatched junction nucleotides: 10. The CDR3: CASSLADRVSDGNTIYF. Written as DNA, the CDR3 is TGTGCCAGCAGCTTAGCCGACAGGGTTTCAGACGGAAACACCATATATTTT. Variable domain in full (rest from reference TRBV11-3 and TRBJ1-3): EAGVVQSPRYKIIEKKQPVAFWCNPISGHNTLYWYLQNLGQGPELLIRYENEEAVDDSQLPKDRFSAERLKGVDSTLKIQPAELGDSAVYLCASSLADRVSDGNTIYFGEGSWLTVV.

The J gene is TRBJ2-3, the V gene TRBV4-1; D is unresolved. This CDR3 region has 14 residues. Germline V gene data show CDR1 as MGHRA and CDR2 as YSYEKL. V shed 4 bases and J shed 6 bases, with 14 bases lying between them. The CDR3 DNA reads as TGCGCCAGCAGCCCCCAGTACACCGGGGATACGCAGTATTTT. The encoded protein is CASSPQYTGDTQYF.

The gene calls are TRBV6-5 and TRBJ1-2, with D unclear. The CDR3 spans 12 residues. Looked up from germline, CDR1 is MNHEY and CDR2 is SVGAGI. V lost 6 bases, J lost 4 bases, and 9 bases lay in between. The CDR3 sequence: CASSPEGYGYTF. The CDR3, as DNA: TGTGCCAGCAGCCCAGAGGGCTATGGCTACACCTTC.